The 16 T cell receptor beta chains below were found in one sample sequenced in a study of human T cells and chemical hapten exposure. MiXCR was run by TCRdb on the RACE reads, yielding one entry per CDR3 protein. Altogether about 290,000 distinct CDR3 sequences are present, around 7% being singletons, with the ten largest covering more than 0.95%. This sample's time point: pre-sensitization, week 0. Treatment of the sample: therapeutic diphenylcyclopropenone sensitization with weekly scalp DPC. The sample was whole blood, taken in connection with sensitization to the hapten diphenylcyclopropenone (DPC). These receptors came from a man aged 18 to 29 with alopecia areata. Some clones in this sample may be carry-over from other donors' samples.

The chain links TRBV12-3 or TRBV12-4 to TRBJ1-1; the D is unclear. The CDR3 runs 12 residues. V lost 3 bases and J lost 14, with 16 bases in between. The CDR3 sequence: CASSFDGRPGFF. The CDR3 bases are TGTGCCAGCAGTTTTGACGGACGGCCCGGGTTCTTT.

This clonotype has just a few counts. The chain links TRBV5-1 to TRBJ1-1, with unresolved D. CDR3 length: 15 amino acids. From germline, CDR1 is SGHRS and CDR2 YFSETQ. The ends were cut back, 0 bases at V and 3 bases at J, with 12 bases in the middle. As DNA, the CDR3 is TGCGCCAGCAGCTTGGACACGGGATCACACACTGAAGCTTTCTTT. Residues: CASSLDTGSHTEAFF. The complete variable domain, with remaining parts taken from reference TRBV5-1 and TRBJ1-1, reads KAGVTQTPRYLIKTRGQQVTLSCSPISGHRSVSWYQQTPGQGLQFLFEYFSETQRNKGNFPGRFSGRQFSNSRSEMNVSTLELGDSALYLCASSLDTGSHTEAFFGQGTRLTVV.

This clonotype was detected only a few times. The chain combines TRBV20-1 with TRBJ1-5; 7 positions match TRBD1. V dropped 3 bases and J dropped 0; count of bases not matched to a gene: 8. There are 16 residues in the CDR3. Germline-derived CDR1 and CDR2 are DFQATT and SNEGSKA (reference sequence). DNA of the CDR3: TGCAGTGCTAGCGCCCGGGACAGAGATAGCAATCAGCCCCAGCATTTT. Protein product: CSASARDRDSNQPQHF.

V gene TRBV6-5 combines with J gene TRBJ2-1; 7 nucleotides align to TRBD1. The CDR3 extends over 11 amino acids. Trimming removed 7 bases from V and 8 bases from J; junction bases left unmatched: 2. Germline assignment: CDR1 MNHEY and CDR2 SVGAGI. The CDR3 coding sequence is TGTGCCAGCACAACAGGGGATGAGCAGTTCTTC. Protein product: CASTTGDEQFF.

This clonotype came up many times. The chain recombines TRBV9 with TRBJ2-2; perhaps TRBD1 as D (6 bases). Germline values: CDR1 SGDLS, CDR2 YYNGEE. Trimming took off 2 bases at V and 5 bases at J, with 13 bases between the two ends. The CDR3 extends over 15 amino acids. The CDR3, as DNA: TGTGCCAGCAGCGTTATGGACAGTGAGACCGGGGAGCTGTTTTTT. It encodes CASSVMDSETGELFF.

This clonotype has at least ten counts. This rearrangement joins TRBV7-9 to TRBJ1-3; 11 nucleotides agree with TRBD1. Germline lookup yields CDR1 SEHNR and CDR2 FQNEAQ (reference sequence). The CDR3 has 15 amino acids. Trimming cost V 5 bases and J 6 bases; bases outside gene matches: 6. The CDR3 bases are TGTGCCAGCAGCAACGGACAGGGGGCTTTAAACACCATATATTTT. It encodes CASSNGQGALNTIYF.

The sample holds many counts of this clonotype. The CDR3 protein is CASSTNRGQNTGELFF. The CDR3 bases are TGTGCCAGCAGCACCAACAGGGGGCAGAACACCGGGGAGCTGTTTTTT. The genes are TRBV7-9 and TRBJ2-2, with TRBD1 matching over 9 bases. The CDR3 runs to 16 residues. Per germline, CDR1 SEHNR and CDR2 FQNEAQ (reference sequence). J lost 1 base, V lost 5 bases, and 5 bases had no gene match.

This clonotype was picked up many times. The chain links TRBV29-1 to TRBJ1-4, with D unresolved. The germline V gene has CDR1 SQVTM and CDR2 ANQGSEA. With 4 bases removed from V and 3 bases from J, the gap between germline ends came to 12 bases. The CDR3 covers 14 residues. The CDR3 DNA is TGCAGCGTTGTAGACAACGGATCTAATGAAAAACTGTTTTTT. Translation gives CSVVDNGSNEKLFF.

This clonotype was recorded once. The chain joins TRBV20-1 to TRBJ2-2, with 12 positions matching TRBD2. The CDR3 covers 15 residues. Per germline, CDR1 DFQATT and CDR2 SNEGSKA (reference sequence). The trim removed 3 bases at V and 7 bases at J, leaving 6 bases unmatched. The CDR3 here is CSARILAGGGGELFF. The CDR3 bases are TGCAGTGCTAGGATACTAGCGGGAGGTGGCGGGGAGCTGTTTTTT.

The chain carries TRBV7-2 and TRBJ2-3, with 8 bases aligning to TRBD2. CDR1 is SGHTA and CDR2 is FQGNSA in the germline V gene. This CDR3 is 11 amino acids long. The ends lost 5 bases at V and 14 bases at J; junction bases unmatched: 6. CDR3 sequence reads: CASSPGLARYF. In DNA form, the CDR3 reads TGTGCCAGCAGCCCCGGACTAGCACGGTATTTT.

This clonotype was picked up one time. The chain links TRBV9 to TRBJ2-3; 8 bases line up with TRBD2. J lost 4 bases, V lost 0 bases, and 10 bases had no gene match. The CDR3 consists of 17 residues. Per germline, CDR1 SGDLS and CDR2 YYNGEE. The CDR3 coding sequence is TGTGCCAGCAGCGTAGAGAGCGGGGGCCTGCGGGCAGATACGCAGTATTTT. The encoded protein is CASSVESGGLRADTQYF.

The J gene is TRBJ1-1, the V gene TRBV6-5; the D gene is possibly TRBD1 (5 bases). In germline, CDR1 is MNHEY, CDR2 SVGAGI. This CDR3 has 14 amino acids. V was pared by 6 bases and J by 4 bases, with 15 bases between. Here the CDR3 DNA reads TGTGCCAGCAGCCAGCGGAGGGGCCGCACTGAAGCTTTCTTT. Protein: CASSQRRGRTEAFF.

The CDR3 sequence is CSARDLAGNEKLFF. In DNA, the CDR3 is TGCAGTGCTAGAGATCTAGCGGGTAATGAAAAACTGTTTTTT. This rearrangement joins TRBV20-1 to TRBJ1-4, with D hard to call. Germline loops: CDR1 DFQATT, CDR2 SNEGSKA (reference sequence). With 0 bases removed from V and 4 bases from J, the gap between germline ends came to 9 bases. This CDR3 contains 14 residues.

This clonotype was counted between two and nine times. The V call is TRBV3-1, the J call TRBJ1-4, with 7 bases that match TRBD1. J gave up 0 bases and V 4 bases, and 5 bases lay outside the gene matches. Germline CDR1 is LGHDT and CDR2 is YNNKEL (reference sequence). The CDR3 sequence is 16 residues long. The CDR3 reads CASSRIRGTTNEKLFF. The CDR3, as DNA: TGTGCCAGCAGCCGGATCAGGGGGACAACTAATGAAAAACTGTTTTTT.

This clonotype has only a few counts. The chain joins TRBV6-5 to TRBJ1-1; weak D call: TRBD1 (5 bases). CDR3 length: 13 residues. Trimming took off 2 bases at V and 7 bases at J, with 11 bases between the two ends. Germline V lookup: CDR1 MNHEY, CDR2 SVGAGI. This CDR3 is CASSYRQGNEAFF. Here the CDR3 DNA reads TGTGCCAGCAGTTACCGGCAGGGTAATGAAGCTTTCTTT.

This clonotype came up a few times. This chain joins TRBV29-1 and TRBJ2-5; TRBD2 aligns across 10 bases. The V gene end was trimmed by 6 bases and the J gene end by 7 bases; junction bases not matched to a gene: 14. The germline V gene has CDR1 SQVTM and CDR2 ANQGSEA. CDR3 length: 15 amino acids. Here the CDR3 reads CSVRLAGGQAATQYF. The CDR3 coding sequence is TGCAGCGTGAGATTAGCGGGGGGCCAGGCGGCGACCCAGTACTTC.